This entry features one T cell receptor (beta chain) sequence. Its matching antigen is unknown. The sample originates from a study of T cell repertoires in cytomegalovirus infection. Overall study results and limits: CMV-specific TCR beta clonotypes restricted by HLA-C dominated the ex vivo response.

Between the trimmed V and J ends, which lost 4 bases and 2 bases, there was a span of 20 bases. The CDR3 runs to 17 residues. The germline CDR1 and CDR2 sequences are SGDLS and YYNGEE. TCRdb analysed the reads with MiXCR anew, one entry per CDR3 protein. Here the sample spans 250,000 to 300,000 distinct CDR3 sequences, about 20% being singletons. V gene TRBV9 combines with J gene TRBJ2-3; tentatively, D is TRBD1 (6 bases). The sequence came from a human donor in good health (CMV status not recorded). Some clones in this sample may be carry-over from other donors' samples. The sequencing used cultured PBMCs, collected from culture after CMV antigen stimulation. The CDR3 DNA is TGTGCCAGCAGCCCCTTGGGAACAGGGATGAACACAGATACGCAGTATTTT. Encoded protein: CASSPLGTGMNTDTQYF.